This TCR beta chain was captured by sequencing in a study of esophageal squamous cell carcinoma under preoperative chemotherapy. TCRdb re-called the PCR reads through MiXCR, storing one row per CDR3 protein. The sample lists about 18,000 distinct CDR3 sequences, approximately 44% seen once, with around 29% in the top ten. On this clonotype: The antigen is unknown.

Noted time point: after preoperative PTX-NDP chemotherapy. CDR3 length: 14 amino acids. CDR1 is SGHNT and CDR2 is YENEEA in the germline V gene. Study findings and constraints: Tumor-infiltrating lymphocytes showed no significant post-chemotherapy TCR diversity increase, unlike peripheral T cells.

The chain recombines TRBV11-3 with TRBJ2-5; 9 bases agree with TRBD1. With the DNA end fitting TRBJ2-7 better, the J assignment may be wrong. Sampling was performed from a patient given preoperative chemotherapy. This sequence was found in a human donor with esophageal squamous cell carcinoma. The donor label of this sample is uncertain. CDR3 DNA: TGTGCCAGCAGCTCCCGGGACAGGGCCAACGAGCAGTACTTC. The encoded protein is CASSSRDRANEQYF.